This T cell receptor beta chain was sequenced in a study of CXCR3-negative and CXCR3-positive naive CD8 T cells. This CDR3 is built from 14 residues. Germline V gene lookup returns CDR1 SQVTM and CDR2 ANQGSEA. UMI-labeled 5' RACE yielded the TRB cDNA libraries. From the 5' RACE reads, TCRdb lists one entry per CDR3 protein and no DNA. The sample table includes more than 35,000 distinct CDR3 sequences. Findings and caveats of the study: Diversity ran similarly high across both naive subsets but far lower in memory CD8+ cells. TRB CDR3 properties served as the basis for inferring TCR strength, and surface CD5 was comparable between naive subsets. Similar TRBV-TRBJ gene usage was seen in naive CXCR3-negative and CXCR3-positive cells, but not in memory cells.

A word on this clonotype: The antigen remains unidentified.

The material sequenced was memory CD8+ T cells from blood. The clonotype was recovered from a human donor in good health. Some clones in this sample may be carry-over from other donors' samples. The chain carries TRBV29-1 and TRBJ2-5; TCRdb selects TRBD2, and the lack of DNA leaves this call unchecked. CDR3 sequence reads: CSVVGGGYQETQYF. The entire variable domain, with the rest obtained from reference TRBV29-1 and TRBJ2-5, is as follows: SAVISQKPSRDICQRGTSLTIQCQVDSQVTMMFWYRQQPGQSLTLIATANQGSEATYESGFVIDKFPISRPNLTFSTLTVSNMSPEDSSIYLCSVVGGGYQETQYFGPGTRLLVL.